There are a few counts of the clone carrying this T cell receptor beta chain. Its target is unknown. The library protocol tagged each TCR cDNA with a unique molecular identifier. Each CDR3 protein gets one entry after TCRdb re-called the 5' RACE reads with MiXCR. The sample lists around 110,000 distinct CDR3 sequences, about 12% seen once, with approximately 15% in the top ten. The germline gives CDR1 LGHNT, CDR2 FRNRAP. The CDR3 runs 14 residues. V lost 1 base and J 0 bases, leaving 7 bases between the germline ends. The entry originates in a study of spatial heterogeneity in lung cancer. Study-level background: Some 72 TRACERx patients with early, untreated non-small cell lung cancer donated samples. Sequencing covered available follow-up PBMC samples collected a median of about two years after resection. Study results and caveats: Blood carried ubiquitous expanded tumor TCRs more at resection than follow-up.

Time point: blood at routine non-recurrence follow-up after resection. Unsorted samples of tumor, nontumor lung or frozen PBMC had their whole RNA sequenced. V usage is TRBV12-5 and J usage is TRBJ2-7; D not certain. The clonotype comes from a male donor with early-stage non-small cell lung cancer. This specimen was PBMCs, taken at follow-up. The CDR3 DNA follows: TGTGCTAGTGGTTTGGGACGGAGCTCCTACGAGCAGTACTTC. Its translation is CASGLGRSSYEQYF.